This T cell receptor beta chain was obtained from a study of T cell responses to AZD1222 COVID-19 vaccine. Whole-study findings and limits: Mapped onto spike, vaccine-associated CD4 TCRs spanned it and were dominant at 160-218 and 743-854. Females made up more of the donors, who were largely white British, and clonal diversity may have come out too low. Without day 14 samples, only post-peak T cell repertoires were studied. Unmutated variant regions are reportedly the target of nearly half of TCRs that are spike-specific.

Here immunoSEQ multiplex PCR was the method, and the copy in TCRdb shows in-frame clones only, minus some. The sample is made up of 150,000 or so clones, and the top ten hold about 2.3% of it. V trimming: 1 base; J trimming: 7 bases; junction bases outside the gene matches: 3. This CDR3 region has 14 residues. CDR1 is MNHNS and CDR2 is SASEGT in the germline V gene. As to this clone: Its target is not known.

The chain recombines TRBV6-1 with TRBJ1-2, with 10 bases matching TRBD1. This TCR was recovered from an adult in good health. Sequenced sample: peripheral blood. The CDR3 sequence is CASSEEGTGAGYTF. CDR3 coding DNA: TGTGCCAGCAGTGAAGAAGGGACAGGGGCTGGCTACACCTTC.